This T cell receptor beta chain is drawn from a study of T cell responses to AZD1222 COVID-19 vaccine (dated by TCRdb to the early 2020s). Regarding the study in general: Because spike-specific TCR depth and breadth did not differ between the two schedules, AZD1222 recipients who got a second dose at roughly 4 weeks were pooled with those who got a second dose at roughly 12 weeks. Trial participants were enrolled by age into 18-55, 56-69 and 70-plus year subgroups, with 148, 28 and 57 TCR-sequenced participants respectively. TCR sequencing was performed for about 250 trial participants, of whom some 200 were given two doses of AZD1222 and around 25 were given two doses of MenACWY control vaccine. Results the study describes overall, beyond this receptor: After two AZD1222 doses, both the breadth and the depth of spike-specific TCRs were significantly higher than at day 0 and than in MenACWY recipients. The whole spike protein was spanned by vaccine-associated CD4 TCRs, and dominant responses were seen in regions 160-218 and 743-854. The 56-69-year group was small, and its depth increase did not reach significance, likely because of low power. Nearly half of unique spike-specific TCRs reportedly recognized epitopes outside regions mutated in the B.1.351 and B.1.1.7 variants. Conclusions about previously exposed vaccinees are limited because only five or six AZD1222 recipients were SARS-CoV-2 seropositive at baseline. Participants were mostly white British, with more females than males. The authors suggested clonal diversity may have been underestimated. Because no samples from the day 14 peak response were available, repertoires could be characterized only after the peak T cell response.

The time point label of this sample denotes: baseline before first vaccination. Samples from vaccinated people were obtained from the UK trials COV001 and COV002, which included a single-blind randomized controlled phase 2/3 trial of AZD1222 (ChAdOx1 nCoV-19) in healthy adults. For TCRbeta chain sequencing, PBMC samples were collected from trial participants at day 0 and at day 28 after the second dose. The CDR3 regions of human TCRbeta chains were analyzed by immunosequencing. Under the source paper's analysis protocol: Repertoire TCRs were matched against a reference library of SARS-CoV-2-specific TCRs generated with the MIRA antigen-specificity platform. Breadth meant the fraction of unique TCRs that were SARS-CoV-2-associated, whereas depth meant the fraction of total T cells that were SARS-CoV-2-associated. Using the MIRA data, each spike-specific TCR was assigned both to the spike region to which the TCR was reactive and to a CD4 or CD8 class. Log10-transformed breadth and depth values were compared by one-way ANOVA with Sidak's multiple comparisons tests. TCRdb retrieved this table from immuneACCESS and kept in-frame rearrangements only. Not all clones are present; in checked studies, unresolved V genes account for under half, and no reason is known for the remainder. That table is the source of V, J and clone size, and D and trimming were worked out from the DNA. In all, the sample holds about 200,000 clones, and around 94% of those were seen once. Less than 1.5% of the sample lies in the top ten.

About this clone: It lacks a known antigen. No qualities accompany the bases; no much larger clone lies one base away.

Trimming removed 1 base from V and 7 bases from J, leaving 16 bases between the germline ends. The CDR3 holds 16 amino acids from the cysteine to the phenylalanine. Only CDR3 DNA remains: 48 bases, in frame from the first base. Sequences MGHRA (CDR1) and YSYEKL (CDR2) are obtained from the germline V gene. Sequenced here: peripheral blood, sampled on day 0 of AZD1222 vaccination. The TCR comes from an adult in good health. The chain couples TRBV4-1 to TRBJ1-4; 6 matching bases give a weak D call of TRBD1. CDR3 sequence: CASSQGGTGRGEKLFF. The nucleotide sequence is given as TGCGCCAGCAGCCAAGGGGGAACAGGCAGGGGTGAAAAACTGTTTTTT.